One and the same sample provided the 32 T cell receptor beta chains below, sequenced in a study of PD-1 blockade in classical Hodgkin lymphoma. Time point here: cycle 4 day 1 (C4D1), after five to seven weeks of nivolumab. All trial patients relapsed after autologous stem cell transplantation. Libraries were prepared by immunoSEQ multiplex PCR; TCRdb keeps only in-frame clonotypes and omits some of them. Of tens of thousands of clones listed, 90% are singletons. The input for sequencing was peripheral blood mononuclear cells (PBMCs), taken before the fourth cycle of nivolumab. The receptors derive from a human donor with classical Hodgkin lymphoma.

This chain's CDR3 is CASSQGTSGGATDTQYF. The CDR3, as DNA: TGTGCCAGCAGCCAAGGGACTAGCGGGGGGGCTACAGATACGCAGTATTTT. V gene TRBV4-2 combines with J gene TRBJ2-3; 15 bases align to TRBD2. Trimming removed 1 base from V and 3 bases from J; junction bases left unmatched: 2. CDR3 length: 17 amino acids. Germline V gene lookup returns CDR1 LGHNA and CDR2 YNFKEQ.

The chain is built from TRBV6-5 and TRBJ2-7; 7 bases line up with TRBD1. Germline V gene sequence: CDR1 MNHEY, CDR2 SVGAGI. Trimming took 7 bases from V and 3 from J; bases not matched to a gene: 9. The CDR3 is 14 amino acids. The CDR3 spells CASTSGGAVYEQYF. CDR3 in DNA: TGTGCCAGCACTTCAGGGGGAGCGGTCTACGAGCAGTACTTC.

The V and J genes are TRBV9 and TRBJ2-3, with 10 bases identical to TRBD2. The J segment lost 1 base and the V segment lost 6 bases, leaving 8 bases of the junction unmatched. There are 16 residues in the CDR3. CDR1 SGDLS and CDR2 YYNGEE come from the germline V gene. The CDR3 nucleotides are TGTGCCAGCACCGAAACCCTAGCGGGGGGCACAGATACGCAGTATTTT. Its protein is CASTETLAGGTDTQYF.

V is TRBV19 and J is TRBJ2-7; D is undetermined. This CDR3 spans 15 amino acids. Trimming took 4 bases from V and 4 from J, leaving 17 bases between them. Germline-derived CDR1 and CDR2 are LNHDA and SQIVND (reference sequence). CDR3 DNA: TGTGCCAGTAGTAAAGGGATCGGGTACGGTTACGAGCAGTACTTC. Translated: CASSKGIGYGYEQYF.

A single count supports this clone. The genes are TRBV5-1 and TRBJ2-7; 10 positions match TRBD2. The CDR3 is made up of 18 amino acids. The V gene end was trimmed by 0 bases and the J gene end by 5 bases; junction bases not matched to a gene: 14. Looked up from germline, CDR1 is SGHRS and CDR2 is YFSETQ. CDR3 loop: CASSLEGSGGAVLDEQYF. The CDR3 coding sequence is TGCGCCAGCAGCTTGGAAGGCAGCGGGGGGGCCGTGCTTGACGAGCAGTACTTC.

The chain is built from TRBV4-1 and TRBJ1-2; 7 nucleotides agree with TRBD1. The junction had 5 bases not matched to a gene; V was cut back by 2 bases and J by 5 bases. The CDR3 is 14 amino acids. The V gene's germline CDR1 is MGHRA and CDR2 YSYEKL. CDR3 sequence (DNA): TGCGCCAGCAGCCAAAGTCAGGGGGGGTATGGCTACACCTTC. Protein: CASSQSQGGYGYTF.

This chain joins TRBV5-4 and TRBJ2-4; either TRBD1 or TRBD2 may supply D (5 bases each). CDR1 and CDR2 from the germline V gene are SGHNT and YYREEE (reference sequence). Trimming took 7 bases from V and 8 from J, leaving 19 bases between them. The CDR3 is 14 residues long. CDR3 sequence (DNA): TGTGCCAGCGAGCTATTTGGGGGTGCGGACATTCAGTACTTC. Encoded protein: CASELFGGADIQYF.

The CDR3 DNA reads TGTGCCAGCAGCTCGGATGGGGTGGAGCTGTTTTTT. Amino acids: CASSSDGVELFF. The V call is TRBV5-4, the J call TRBJ2-2; no firm D call. The germline gives CDR1 SGHNT, CDR2 YYREEE (reference sequence). V lost 3 bases to trimming and J lost 10 bases, with 10 bases between them. CDR3 length equals 12 residues.

The V gene is TRBV6-1, the J gene TRBJ1-1, with unresolved D. The CDR3 has 14 amino acids. Germline V gene data show CDR1 as MNHNS and CDR2 as SASEGT. V was trimmed by 4 bases and J by 3 bases, leaving 12 bases between them. CDR3 residues: CASSGAKGDTEAFF. CDR3 nucleotide sequence: TGTGCCAGCAGTGGGGCAAAGGGCGACACTGAAGCTTTCTTT.

The genes are TRBV6-1 and TRBJ2-7, with TRBD2 identical over 12 bases. The V gene's germline CDR1 is MNHNS and CDR2 SASEGT. There are 16 residues in the CDR3. Losses at the gene ends were 2 bases for V and 3 bases for J; bases not matched to a gene: 5. The CDR3 loop is CASSEPSGGGNYEQYF. DNA of the CDR3: TGTGCCAGCAGTGAACCTAGCGGGGGGGGAAACTACGAGCAGTACTTC.

This chain links TRBV14 with TRBJ2-2; 7 bases match TRBD1. Trimming took 6 bases from V and 6 from J; bases not matched to a gene: 10. The CDR3 is 15 residues long. CDR1 is SGHDN, CDR2 FVKESK, per germline. CDR3 region: CASSRQGPPSGELFF. The CDR3 DNA reads as TGTGCCAGCAGTCGACAGGGACCCCCTTCCGGGGAGCTGTTTTTT. The full variable domain, with the rest looked up from reference TRBV14 and TRBJ2-2, is EAGVTQFPSHSVIEKGQTVTLRCDPISGHDNLYWYRRVMGKEIKFLLHFVKESKQDESGMPNNRFLAERTGGTYSTLKVQPAELEDSGVYFCASSRQGPPSGELFFGEGSRLTVL.

This chain uses TRBV2 with TRBJ1-3; D unclear. This CDR3 is 14 amino acids long. Germline-derived CDR1 and CDR2 are SNHLY and FYNNEI. V was cut by 11 bases and J by 4 bases, with 18 bases left in between. CDR3: CARLRSDLGNTIYF. The DNA for the CDR3 is TGTGCCCGCCTAAGAAGCGACCTAGGAAACACCATATATTTT.

The V gene is TRBV18, the J gene TRBJ1-6; D is ambiguous. The length of the CDR3 is 15 residues. Trimming shortened V by 2 bases and J by 7 bases, and 12 bases separated the two germline ends. Germline loops: CDR1 KGHSH, CDR2 LQKENI. The CDR3 sequence is CASSPSSFNNSPLHF. The CDR3 DNA follows: TGTGCCAGCTCACCAAGTTCATTCAACAATTCACCCCTCCACTTT.

The rearrangement links TRBV5-1 to TRBJ2-6; TRBD1 is a possible D gene (5 bases). The V and J ends lost 0 bases and 6 bases respectively, with 10 bases between them. From germline, CDR1 is SGHRS and CDR2 YFSETQ. The CDR3 spans 15 residues. The CDR3 DNA follows: TGCGCCAGCAGCTTGGATCTCAGGGAGGCCAACGTCCTGACTTTC. Translation gives CASSLDLREANVLTF.

The chain employs TRBV15 and TRBJ1-6; no reliable D call. The germline CDR1 and CDR2 sequences are LNHNV and YYDKDF (reference sequence). The CDR3 extends over 12 amino acids. The V and J ends lost 5 bases and 10 bases respectively, with 9 bases between them. CDR3 sequence reads: CATSRTVSPLHF. CDR3 sequence (DNA): TGTGCCACCAGCCGGACCGTATCACCCCTCCACTTT.

This chain links TRBV5-1 with TRBJ1-2; D gene unclear. The CDR3 runs to 14 residues. V was trimmed by 3 bases and J by 4 bases, leaving 13 bases between them. Germline loops: CDR1 SGHRS, CDR2 YFSETQ. The CDR3 region has the DNA TGCGCCAGCAGCTCCCGAACGGATAGCTATGGCTACACCTTC. Translation gives CASSSRTDSYGYTF.

The chain joins TRBV10-3 to TRBJ1-5; possible D gene TRBD1, 5 bases. Germline V gene sequence: CDR1 ENHRY, CDR2 SYGVKD. CDR3 length: 14 amino acids. V was clipped by 6 bases and J by 4 bases, with 13 bases between them. CDR3 in DNA: TGTGCCATCAGACCCCTCGGGGGAAATCAGCCCCAGCATTTT. Translated: CAIRPLGGNQPQHF.

The chain employs TRBV7-9 and TRBJ1-5; 7 bases are a match to TRBD1. The length of the CDR3 is 18 residues. In germline, CDR1 is SEHNR, CDR2 FQNEAQ (reference sequence). V shed 1 base, J shed 0 bases, and the junction held 9 bases outside the gene matches. Here the CDR3 reads CASSLEGTVRVSNQPQHF. CDR3 in DNA: TGTGCCAGCAGCTTAGAAGGGACAGTCCGAGTTAGCAATCAGCCCCAGCATTTT.

The chain uses TRBV5-1 and TRBJ2-3; TRBD2 aligns across 10 bases. Germline V gene data show CDR1 as SGHRS and CDR2 as YFSETQ. This CDR3 is 14 amino acids long. After removal of 5 bases from V and 8 bases from J, the junction contained 8 bases not matched to a gene. CDR3: CASSPELAGITQYF. In DNA form, the CDR3 reads TGCGCCAGCAGTCCGGAACTAGCGGGGATTACGCAGTATTTT.

The chain recombines TRBV6-5 with TRBJ2-7; D not certain. Trimming stripped 0 bases from V and 1 base from J, with 4 bases between. Germline V gene data show CDR1 as MNHEY and CDR2 as SVGAGI. The CDR3 is made up of 13 amino acids. The DNA for the CDR3 is TGTGCCAGCAGTTACTCTCTGTCCTACGAGCAGTACTTC. Translation: CASSYSLSYEQYF.

The chain combines TRBV21-1 with TRBJ2-7. TRBV21-1 is a recognized pseudogene. The length of the CDR3 is 15 residues. The CDR3 nucleotides read TGTGCCAGCACTTCCTACCCCGAAAGGTGCCACGAGCAGTACTTC. Amino acids: CASTSYPERCHEQYF.

The chain recombines TRBV5-4 with TRBJ2-3; 10 bases are a match to TRBD2. The CDR3 runs to 16 residues. J lost 5 bases, V lost 4 bases, and 10 bases had no gene match. Germline V CDR1 and CDR2: SGHNT, YYREEE (reference sequence). Here the CDR3 DNA reads TGTGCCAGCAGCATCCCCCTAGCGGGGGAGGGAGATACGCAGTATTTT. This encodes CASSIPLAGEGDTQYF.

The chain employs TRBV5-6 and TRBJ1-5; D is unresolved. Germline V gene sequence: CDR1 SGHDT, CDR2 YYEEEE. V was cut by 1 base and J by 0 bases, with 17 bases left in between. The length of the CDR3 is 18 residues. The CDR3 bases are TGTGCCAGCAGCTTGTTTACCGACTACGGTTATAGCAATCAGCCCCAGCATTTT. Translating gives CASSLFTDYGYSNQPQHF.

This clone was seen only once. The chain combines TRBV18 with TRBJ1-4; D may be TRBD1 (5 bases). V was shortened by 3 bases and J by 8 bases, with 16 bases between the two germline ends. The germline V gene has CDR1 KGHSH and CDR2 LQKENI. This CDR3 spans 15 amino acids. The CDR3 sequence is CASSPIQGIGEKLFF. DNA of the CDR3: TGTGCCAGCTCACCCATCCAGGGAATAGGGGAAAAACTGTTTTTT.

This sequence joins TRBV27 and TRBJ2-5, with TRBD1 identical over 7 bases. Per germline, CDR1 MNHEY and CDR2 SMNVEV (reference sequence). V was clipped by 2 bases and J by 3 bases; unmatched bases: 15. The CDR3 consists of 18 residues. CDR3 region: CASSLGLPTGKFEETQYF. For the CDR3, the DNA is TGTGCCAGCAGTTTAGGTCTTCCGACAGGGAAATTTGAAGAGACCCAGTACTTC.

The rearrangement uses TRBV28 and TRBJ2-1, with TRBD1 matching over 7 bases. CDR1 MDHEN and CDR2 SYDVKM come from the germline V gene. CDR3 size: 15 residues. J was trimmed by 7 bases and V by 4 bases; bases with no gene match: 10. The CDR3 bases are TGTGCCAGCAGTTCAATTCGGACAGGTGGTAATGAGCAGTTCTTC. Its protein product is CASSSIRTGGNEQFF.

V usage is TRBV4-3 and J usage is TRBJ2-4, with D perhaps TRBD2 (5 bases). Trimming removed 0 bases at V and 1 base at J, with 16 bases between. The CDR3 has 18 residues. Germline V lookup: CDR1 LGHNA, CDR2 YSLEER. The CDR3 DNA reads TGCGCCAGCAGCCAAGAGGCGAGGGCAGGTAGGGCCAAAAACATTCAGTACTTC. It specifies CASSQEARAGRAKNIQYF.

The chain couples TRBV30 to TRBJ2-4, with 8 bases that match TRBD2. V lost 3 bases to trimming and J lost 12 bases; unmatched junction nucleotides: 7. CDR1 GTSNPN and CDR2 SVGIG come from the germline V gene (reference sequence). The length of the CDR3 is 12 residues. CDR3 residues: CAWRPDGGDQYF. For the CDR3, the DNA is TGTGCCTGGAGGCCCGACGGGGGGGATCAGTACTTC. Looking up the rest from reference TRBV30 and TRBJ2-4 gives the full variable domain: SQTIHQWPATLVQPVGSPLSLECTVEGTSNPNLYWYRQAAGRGLQLLFYSVGIGQISSEVPQNLSASRPQDRQFILSSKKLLLSDSGFYLCAWRPDGGDQYFGAGTRLSVL.

CDR3 residues: CASAPGGLRSDTQYF. CDR3 bases: TGTGCCAGTGCTCCAGGGGGCTTGAGATCAGATACGCAGTATTTT. The rearrangement joins TRBV19 to TRBJ2-3; 8 nucleotides agree with TRBD1. Germline CDR1 and CDR2: LNHDA and SQIVND (reference sequence). J lost 4 bases, V lost 8 bases, and 11 bases had no gene match. This CDR3 region has 15 residues.

J is TRBJ2-7 and V is TRBV7-9; the D is unclear. The CDR3 is made up of 14 amino acids. Germline V gene sequence: CDR1 SEHNR, CDR2 FQNEAQ (reference sequence). The germline V and J ends were trimmed by 1 base and 5 bases, with 12 bases remaining between them. As DNA, the CDR3 is TGTGCCAGCAGCTTAGTGGGGTCGCTGGACGAGCAGTACTTC. It encodes CASSLVGSLDEQYF.

V is TRBV30 and J is TRBJ1-2; no clear D. Germline loops: CDR1 GTSNPN, CDR2 SVGIG (reference sequence). Trimming shortened V by 0 bases and J by 4 bases, and 9 bases separated the two germline ends. The CDR3 is made up of 13 amino acids. CDR3 bases: TGTGCCTGGAGTGTAGGCCCTTCCTATGGCTACACCTTC. It encodes CAWSVGPSYGYTF.

This chain uses TRBV13 with TRBJ1-4, with 9 nucleotides matching TRBD1. The J segment lost 7 bases and the V segment lost 4 bases, leaving 13 bases of the junction unmatched. CDR1 PRHDT and CDR2 FYEKMQ come from the germline V gene (reference sequence). The CDR3 is made up of 17 amino acids. The CDR3 sequence: CASSSKWTGAKGEKLFF. In DNA, the CDR3 is TGTGCCAGCAGCTCGAAATGGACAGGGGCAAAGGGTGAAAAACTGTTTTTT.